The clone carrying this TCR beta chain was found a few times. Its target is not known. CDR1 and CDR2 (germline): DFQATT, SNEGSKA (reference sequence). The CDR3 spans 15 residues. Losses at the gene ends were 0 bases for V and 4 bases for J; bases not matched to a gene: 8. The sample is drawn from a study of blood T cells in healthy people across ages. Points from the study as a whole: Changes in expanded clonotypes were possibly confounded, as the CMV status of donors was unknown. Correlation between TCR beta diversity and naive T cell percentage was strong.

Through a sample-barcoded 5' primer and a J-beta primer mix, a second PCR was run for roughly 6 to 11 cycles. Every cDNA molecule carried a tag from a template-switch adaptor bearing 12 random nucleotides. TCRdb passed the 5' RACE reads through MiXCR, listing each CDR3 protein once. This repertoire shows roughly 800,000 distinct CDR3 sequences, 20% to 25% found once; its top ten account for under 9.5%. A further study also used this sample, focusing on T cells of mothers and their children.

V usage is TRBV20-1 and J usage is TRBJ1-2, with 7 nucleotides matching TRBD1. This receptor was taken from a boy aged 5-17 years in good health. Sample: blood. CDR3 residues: CSARDPGQVGYGYTF. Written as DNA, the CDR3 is TGCAGTGCTAGAGATCCCGGACAGGTTGGCTATGGCTACACCTTC.